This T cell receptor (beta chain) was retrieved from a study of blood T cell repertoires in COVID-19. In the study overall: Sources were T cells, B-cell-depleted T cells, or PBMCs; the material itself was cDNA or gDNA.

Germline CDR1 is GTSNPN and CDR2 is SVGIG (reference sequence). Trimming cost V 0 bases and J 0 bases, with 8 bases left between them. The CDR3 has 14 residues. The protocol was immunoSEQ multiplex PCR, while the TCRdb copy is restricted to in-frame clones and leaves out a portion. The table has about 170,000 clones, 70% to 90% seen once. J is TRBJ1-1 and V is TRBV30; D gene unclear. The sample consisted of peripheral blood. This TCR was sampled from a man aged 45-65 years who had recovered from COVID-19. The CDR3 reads CAWSVYSLNTEAFF. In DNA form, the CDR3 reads TGTGCCTGGAGTGTATACAGTCTGAACACTGAAGCTTTCTTT.